This T cell receptor beta chain was sequenced during a study of cytomegalovirus exposure and HLA in healthy donors. As concerns this clone: The antigen remains undetermined.

Use of 60 Vbeta and 13 Jbeta primers characterized the PCR. Produced via immunoSEQ multiplex PCR; TCRdb's table is partial and in-frame only. Of 150,000 or so clones in the sample, 70% to 90% were seen once. At the time of sampling, donors were nominally healthy, though unrecorded immune exposures were likely. The ends lost 3 bases at V and 4 bases at J; junction bases unmatched: 13. Germline V gene sequence: CDR1 SGHDT, CDR2 YYEEEE. The CDR3 contains 17 residues. Study conclusions and caveats: Follow-up analysis seemed to connect common viral pathogens with several of the most significant clusters identified.

The sequence derives from a man between 18 and 35 years old in good health and CMV-seropositive. The sequenced sample was PBMCs. The gene calls are TRBV5-6 and TRBJ2-1; 7 positions match TRBD1. CDR3 sequence: CASSWGNRGFRYNEQFF. The CDR3 DNA follows: TGTGCCAGCAGCTGGGGAAACAGGGGATTTAGGTACAATGAGCAGTTCTTC.